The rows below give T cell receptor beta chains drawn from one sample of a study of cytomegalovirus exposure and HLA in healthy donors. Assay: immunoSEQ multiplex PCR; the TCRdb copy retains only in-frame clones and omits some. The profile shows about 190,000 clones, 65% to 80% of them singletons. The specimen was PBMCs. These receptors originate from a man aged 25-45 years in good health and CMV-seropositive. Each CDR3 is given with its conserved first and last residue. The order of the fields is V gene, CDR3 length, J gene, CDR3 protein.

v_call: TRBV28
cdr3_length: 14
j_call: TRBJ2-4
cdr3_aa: CASSLTNTGNIQYF

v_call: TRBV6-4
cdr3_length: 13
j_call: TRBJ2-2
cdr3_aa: CASRERGGGELFF

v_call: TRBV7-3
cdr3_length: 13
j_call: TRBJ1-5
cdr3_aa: CASSLSPGQPQHF

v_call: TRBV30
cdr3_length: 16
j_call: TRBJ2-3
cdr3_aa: CAWSVGSGSHTDTQYF

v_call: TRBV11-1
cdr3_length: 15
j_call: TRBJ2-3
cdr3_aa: CASSLVGSGGDTQYF

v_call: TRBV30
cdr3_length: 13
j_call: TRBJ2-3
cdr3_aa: CAWRWTSTDTQYF

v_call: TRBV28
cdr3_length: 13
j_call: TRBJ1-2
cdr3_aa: CASSTGTGGGYTF

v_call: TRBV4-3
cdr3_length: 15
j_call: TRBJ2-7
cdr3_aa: CASSQAGAGVYEQYF

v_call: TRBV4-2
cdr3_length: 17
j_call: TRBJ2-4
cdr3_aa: CASSQDPPGVSQNIQYF

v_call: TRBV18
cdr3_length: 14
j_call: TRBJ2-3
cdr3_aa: CASSRTSGRDTQYF

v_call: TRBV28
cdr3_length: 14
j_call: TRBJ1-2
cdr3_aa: CASSLLGGGYGYTF

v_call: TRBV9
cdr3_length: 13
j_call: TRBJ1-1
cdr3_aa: CASSVDPGTEAFF

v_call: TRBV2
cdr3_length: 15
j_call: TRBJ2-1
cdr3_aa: CASSEGRGTYNEQFF

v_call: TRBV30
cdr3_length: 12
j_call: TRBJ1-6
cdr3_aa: CAWTENNSPLHF

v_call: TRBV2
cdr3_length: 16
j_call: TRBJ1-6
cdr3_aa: CASSPMPAALGSPLHF

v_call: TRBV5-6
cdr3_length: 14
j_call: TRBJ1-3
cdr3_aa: CASSSGTPGNTIYF

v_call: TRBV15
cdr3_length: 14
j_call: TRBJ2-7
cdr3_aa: CATSRTGSSYEQYF

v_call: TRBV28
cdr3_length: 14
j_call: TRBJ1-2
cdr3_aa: CASSPGQGYYGYTF

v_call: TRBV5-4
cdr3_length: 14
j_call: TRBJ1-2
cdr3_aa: CASSWGQGEAGYTF

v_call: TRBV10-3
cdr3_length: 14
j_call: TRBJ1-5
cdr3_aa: CAIREGGPNQPQHF